These 24 T cell receptor beta chains were sequenced from one sample in a study of T cell responses to AZD1222 COVID-19 vaccine. Assay used: immunoSEQ multiplex PCR; TCRdb lists only in-frame clones, some missing. The data show about 180,000 clones, approximately 86% seen once. The material was peripheral blood, obtained on day 0 of AZD1222 vaccination. These receptors all stem from an adult in good health.

The chain carries TRBV7-3 and TRBJ2-1; maybe TRBD2 (5 bases). This CDR3 is built from 12 residues. V lost 5 bases and J lost 10, with 12 bases in between. Germline V CDR1 and CDR2: SGHTA, FQGTGA. As DNA, the CDR3 is TGTGCCAGCAGCCCCGTAGGCGGGGAGCAGTTCTTC. This sequence encodes CASSPVGGEQFF.

The chain couples TRBV15 to TRBJ2-1; no clear D gene. The germline gives CDR1 LNHNV, CDR2 YYDKDF (reference sequence). The V end was cut by 3 bases, the J end by 0 bases, with 18 bases between. The CDR3 loop spans 18 amino acids. This CDR3 is CATSRDAGPMGSYNEQFF. CDR3 coding DNA: TGTGCCACCAGCAGGGACGCCGGGCCGATGGGCTCCTACAATGAGCAGTTCTTC.

The chain recombines TRBV29-1 with TRBJ2-1; D gene ambiguous. In germline, CDR1 is SQVTM, CDR2 ANQGSEA. CDR3 length: 12 amino acids. Trimming took off 2 bases at V and 4 bases at J, with 6 bases between the two ends. CDR3 sequence reads: CSVEQRYNEQFF. The DNA for the CDR3 is TGCAGCGTTGAACAGAGATACAATGAGCAGTTCTTC.

V and J are TRBV27 and TRBJ1-1, with D perhaps matching TRBD1 (6 bases). Trimming took off 5 bases at V and 4 bases at J, with 11 bases between the two ends. This CDR3 has 13 residues. Germline lookup yields CDR1 MNHEY and CDR2 SMNVEV (reference sequence). The CDR3 DNA follows: TGTGCCAGCAGTGCGGGACAACTCACTGAAGCTTTCTTT. Amino acids: CASSAGQLTEAFF.

The rearrangement uses TRBV30 and TRBJ2-5; D is perhaps TRBD2 (7 bases). The germline V gene encodes CDR1 GTSNPN and CDR2 SVGIG (reference sequence). V lost 8 bases and J 3 bases, leaving 13 bases between the germline ends. This CDR3 has 12 residues. The chain's CDR3 is CAGTGREETQYF. CDR3 coding DNA: TGTGCCGGAACAGGGAGGGAAGAGACCCAGTACTTC. Full variable domain (outside the CDR3, taken from reference TRBV30 and TRBJ2-5): SQTIHQWPATLVQPVGSPLSLECTVEGTSNPNLYWYRQAAGRGLQLLFYSVGIGQISSEVPQNLSASRPQDRQFILSSKKLLLSDSGFYLCAGTGREETQYFGPGTRLLVL.

The chain is built from TRBV19 and TRBJ1-1; D remains ambiguous. Germline CDR1 LNHDA, CDR2 SQIVND (reference sequence). This CDR3 comprises 14 residues. V lost 5 bases and J 0 bases, leaving 10 bases between the germline ends. The CDR3, as DNA: TGTGCCAGTAGTGGAGCGGGGATGAACACTGAAGCTTTCTTT. Its translation is CASSGAGMNTEAFF.

This clone has just one count. V usage is TRBV28 and J usage is TRBJ2-1; D assignment may be TRBD1 or TRBD2 (6 bases each). Trimming removed 5 bases from V and 7 bases from J, with 21 bases in between. This CDR3 comprises 16 residues. Per the germline V gene, CDR1 is MDHEN and CDR2 is SYDVKM. The CDR3 bases are TGTGCCAGCAGTCCACCCCGAGGGGGACTGGGGAATGAGCAGTTCTTC. This encodes CASSPPRGGLGNEQFF.

The chain joins TRBV29-1 to TRBJ2-7; 10 bases agree with TRBD2. CDR1 and CDR2 from the germline V gene are SQVTM and ANQGSEA. Germline trimming cut 1 base from V and 3 bases from J; bases unmatched to any gene: 6. CDR3 length: 15 amino acids. The CDR3 nucleotides are TGCAGCGTTGAAGCCCGAGCTAGCGGGAGCTACGAGCAGTACTTC. The encoded protein is CSVEARASGSYEQYF.

The V and J genes are TRBV19 and TRBJ1-1; a weak D match, TRBD1 (6 bases). The CDR3 is 15 residues long. Between the trimmed V and J ends, which lost 3 bases and 4 bases, there was a span of 15 bases. Germline values: CDR1 LNHDA, CDR2 SQIVND (reference sequence). In DNA form, the CDR3 reads TGTGCCAGTAGTATGAAGGGGGGGGCAAGCACTGAAGCTTTCTTT. It translates to CASSMKGGASTEAFF. Based on the CDR3 plus reference TRBV19 and TRBJ1-1, the full variable domain is DGGITQSPKYLFRKEGQNVTLSCEQNLNHDAMYWYRQDPGQGLRLIYYSQIVNDFQKGDIAEGYSVSREKKESFPLTVTSAQKNPTAFYLCASSMKGGASTEAFFGQGTRLTVV.

The chain couples TRBV30 to TRBJ1-2, with no clear D. V was clipped by 8 bases and J by 2 bases, with 9 bases between them. The CDR3 extends over 11 amino acids. Germline CDR1 is GTSNPN and CDR2 is SVGIG (reference sequence). The CDR3 here is CAQEWNYGYTF. The CDR3 bases are TGTGCCCAAGAATGGAACTATGGCTACACCTTC. The whole variable domain, remainder taken from reference TRBV30 and TRBJ1-2, is SQTIHQWPATLVQPVGSPLSLECTVEGTSNPNLYWYRQAAGRGLQLLFYSVGIGQISSEVPQNLSASRPQDRQFILSSKKLLLSDSGFYLCAQEWNYGYTFGSGTRLTVV.

This chain joins TRBV3-1 (or the pseudogene TRBV3-2) and TRBJ2-5, with D maybe TRBD2 (6 bases). In germline, CDR1 is LGHDT, CDR2 YNNKEL (reference sequence). V dropped 5 bases and J dropped 4 bases, with 14 bases sitting between them. The CDR3 length is 14 residues. The CDR3 DNA follows: TGTGCCAGCAGCTCGGAGGGGCAAAGAGAGACCCAGTACTTC. It is translated as CASSSEGQRETQYF.

This chain uses TRBV7-9 with TRBJ1-4, with D possibly TRBD1 on 5 matching bases. Trimming left V 5 bases short and J 3 bases short, with 10 bases between. CDR1 and CDR2 from the germline V gene are SEHNR and FQNEAQ (reference sequence). This CDR3 comprises 14 residues. The CDR3 loop reads CASSAGRANEKLFF. CDR3 sequence (DNA): TGTGCCAGCAGCGCGGGACGGGCTAATGAAAAACTGTTTTTT.

V and J are TRBV29-1 and TRBJ1-5; 8 nucleotides line up with TRBD1. This CDR3 is 14 amino acids long. After removal of 6 bases from V and 1 base from J, the junction contained 5 bases not matched to a gene. In germline, CDR1 is SQVTM, CDR2 ANQGSEA. The CDR3: CSVADRDSNQPQHF. As DNA, the CDR3 is TGCAGCGTCGCGGACAGGGACAGCAATCAGCCCCAGCATTTT.

The chain couples TRBV5-1 to TRBJ1-6; no firm D call. The germline CDR1 and CDR2 sequences are SGHRS and YFSETQ. The CDR3 covers 16 residues. V was shortened by 4 bases and J by 7 bases, with 18 bases between the two germline ends. CDR3 protein: CASSPSGRTANSPLHF. CDR3 DNA: TGCGCCAGCAGCCCGAGCGGCCGGACGGCAAATTCACCCCTCCACTTT.

The chain combines TRBV18 with TRBJ1-5, with 7 bases aligning to TRBD1. The germline V gene has CDR1 KGHSH and CDR2 LQKENI. CDR3 length equals 14 residues. V was pared by 6 bases and J by 5 bases, with 7 bases of the junction left unmatched. CDR3 DNA: TGTGCCAGCTCCCTCGACAGGGTGGATCAGCCCCAGCATTTT. The encoded protein is CASSLDRVDQPQHF.

This chain connects TRBV10-3 to TRBJ2-7; D call uncertain. V gave up 3 bases and J gave up 0 bases, with 12 bases separating them. This CDR3 has 15 amino acids. From germline, CDR1 is ENHRY and CDR2 SYGVKD. The CDR3 protein is CAISESGRSSYEQYF. CDR3 nucleotides: TGTGCCATCAGTGAATCCGGACGGAGCTCCTACGAGCAGTACTTC.

For the CDR3, the DNA is TGTGCCAGCCCCCTGCAGGGGGAAGGGCATGGCTACACCTTC. This sequence encodes CASPLQGEGHGYTF. The V call is TRBV27, the J call TRBJ1-2, with 7 bases matching TRBD1. The CDR3 is 14 amino acids. Germline V gene lookup returns CDR1 MNHEY and CDR2 SMNVEV (reference sequence). J was trimmed by 6 bases and V by 8 bases; bases with no gene match: 12.

V usage is TRBV11-2 and J usage is TRBJ2-5; the match to TRBD2 covers 9 bases. CDR1 SGHAT and CDR2 FQNNGV come from the germline V gene. V was pared by 5 bases and J by 5 bases, with 12 bases of the junction left unmatched. This CDR3 contains 16 residues. CDR3 amino acids: CASSGRQGLAEETQYF. The CDR3 DNA sequence: TGTGCCAGCAGCGGACGACAGGGACTAGCAGAGGAGACCCAGTACTTC.

Points on this clone: The sample contains more than one DNA sequence encoding this CDR3. This chain links TRBV18 with TRBJ1-5; D is unclear. In germline, CDR1 is KGHSH, CDR2 LQKENI. V was pared by 5 bases and J by 3 bases, with 8 bases between. The CDR3 loop spans 13 amino acids. CDR3 sequence (DNA): TGTGCCAGCTCAACGGGCTCCAATCAGCCCCAGCATTTT. Its translation: CASSTGSNQPQHF.

The chain uses TRBV7-9 and TRBJ1-1; a possible D gene is TRBD1 (5 bases). The CDR3 consists of 14 residues. Trimming stripped 5 bases from V and 0 bases from J, with 10 bases between. The V gene's germline CDR1 is SEHNR and CDR2 FQNEAQ (reference sequence). The CDR3 bases are TGTGCCAGCAGCCCTTTGACAGTGAACACTGAAGCTTTCTTT. As protein: CASSPLTVNTEAFF. The full variable domain, rest sourced from reference TRBV7-9 and TRBJ1-1, is DTGVSQNPRHKITKRGQNVTFRCDPISEHNRLYWYRQTLGQGPEFLTYFQNEAQLEKSRLLSDRFSAERPKGSFSTLEIQRTEQGDSAMYLCASSPLTVNTEAFFGQGTRLTVV.

The chain uses TRBV5-1 and TRBJ1-2, with D unclear. The germline CDR1 and CDR2 sequences are SGHRS and YFSETQ. The CDR3 consists of 16 residues. V was trimmed by 2 bases and J by 4 bases, leaving 18 bases between them. CDR3 region: CASSFEQPVFPYGYTF. CDR3 DNA sequence: TGCGCCAGCAGCTTTGAACAGCCAGTCTTCCCCTATGGCTACACCTTC.

The genes are TRBV7-2 and TRBJ1-5; 8 bases align to TRBD1. V lost 3 bases and J lost 7; bases outside the gene matches: 8. CDR1 is SGHTA, CDR2 FQGNSA, per germline. The CDR3 is 15 amino acids. This CDR3 is CASSFVTGGRQPQHF. The CDR3, as DNA: TGTGCCAGCAGCTTTGTCACAGGGGGGAGACAGCCCCAGCATTTT.

The V and J genes are TRBV10-3 and TRBJ1-4; 7 bases are shared with TRBD1. V was clipped by 8 bases and J by 6 bases; unmatched bases: 15. This CDR3 has 16 residues. The germline CDR1 and CDR2 sequences are ENHRY and SYGVKD. The CDR3 sequence: CAIVTRRQGGYEKLFF. CDR3 nucleotide sequence: TGTGCCATCGTTACTCGACGACAGGGCGGTTATGAAAAACTGTTTTTT.

This rearrangement joins TRBV7-8 to TRBJ2-5, with D tentatively TRBD1 or TRBD2 (7 bases each). CDR3 size: 16 residues. The V end lost 5 bases, the J end lost 4 bases, and 20 bases lay between the germline ends. Germline CDR1 SGHVS, CDR2 FQNEAQ. CDR3 nucleotides: TGTGCCAGCAGCCCAGTCGGTCAGGGGGGGGCAGAGACCCAGTACTTC. This encodes CASSPVGQGGAETQYF.